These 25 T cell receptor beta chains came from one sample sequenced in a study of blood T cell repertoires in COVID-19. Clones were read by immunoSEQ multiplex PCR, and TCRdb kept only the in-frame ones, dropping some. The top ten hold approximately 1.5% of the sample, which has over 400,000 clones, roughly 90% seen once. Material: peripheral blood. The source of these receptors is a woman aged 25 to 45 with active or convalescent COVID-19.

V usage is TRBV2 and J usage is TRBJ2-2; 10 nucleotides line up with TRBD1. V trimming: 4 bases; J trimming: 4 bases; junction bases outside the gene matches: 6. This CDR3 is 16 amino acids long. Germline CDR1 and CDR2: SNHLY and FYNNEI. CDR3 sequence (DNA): TGTGCCAGCAGTGGGAGACAGGGGGCCCTCACCGGGGAGCTGTTTTTT. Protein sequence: CASSGRQGALTGELFF.

As DNA, the CDR3 is TGTGCCAGCAGCTTTAAGGGCTCGGGAAGCAATCAGCCCCAGCATTTT. Amino acid sequence: CASSFKGSGSNQPQHF. This rearrangement joins TRBV5-8 to TRBJ1-5; the D is unclear. The CDR3 spans 16 residues. Trimming shortened V by 2 bases and J by 1 base, and 13 bases separated the two germline ends. Germline loops: CDR1 SGHTS, CDR2 YDEGEE.

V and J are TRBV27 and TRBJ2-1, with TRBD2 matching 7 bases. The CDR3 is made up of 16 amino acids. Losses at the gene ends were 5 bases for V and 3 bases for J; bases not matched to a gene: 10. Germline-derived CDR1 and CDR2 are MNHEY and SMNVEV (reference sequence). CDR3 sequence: CASSLPQAGYYNEQFF. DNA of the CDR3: TGTGCCAGCAGTCTCCCTCAAGCGGGGTACTACAATGAGCAGTTCTTC.

DNA for the CDR3: TGCAGCGTTCAGGGGACAGGGGAGACCCAGTACTTC. This sequence encodes CSVQGTGETQYF. The rearrangement links TRBV29-1 to TRBJ2-5, with 9 bases aligning to TRBD1. Germline CDR1 SQVTM, CDR2 ANQGSEA. The length of the CDR3 is 12 residues. The V and J ends lost 5 bases and 5 bases, in that order; junction bases with no gene match: 3.

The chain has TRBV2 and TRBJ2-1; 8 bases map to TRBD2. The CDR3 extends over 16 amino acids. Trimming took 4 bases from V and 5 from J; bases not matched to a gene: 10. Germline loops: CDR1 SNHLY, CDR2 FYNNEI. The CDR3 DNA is TGTGCCAGCAGTGGGGGCAGCGGGAGAATCAACAATGAGCAGTTCTTC. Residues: CASSGGSGRINNEQFF.

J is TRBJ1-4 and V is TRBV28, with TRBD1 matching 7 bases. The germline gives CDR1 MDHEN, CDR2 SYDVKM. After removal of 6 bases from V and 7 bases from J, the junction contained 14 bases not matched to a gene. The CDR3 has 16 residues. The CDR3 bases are TGTGCCAGCAGACGAACGACGGGACAGAGAGGTGAAAAACTGTTTTTT. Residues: CASRRTTGQRGEKLFF.

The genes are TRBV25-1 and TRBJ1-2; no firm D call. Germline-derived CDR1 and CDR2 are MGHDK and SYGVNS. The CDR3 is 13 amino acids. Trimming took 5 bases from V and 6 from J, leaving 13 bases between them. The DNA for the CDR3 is TGTGCCAGCAGTCCCGGGTCTCTTAATGGCTACACCTTC. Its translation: CASSPGSLNGYTF.

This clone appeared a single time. The CDR3 sequence is CASSRTSSLTFF. The CDR3 nucleotides are TGTGCCAGCAGCCGTACCTCGAGCCTGACTTTCTTT. The rearrangement links TRBV3-1 (or the pseudogene TRBV3-2) to TRBJ1-1; unclear D gene. Germline assignment: CDR1 LGHDT and CDR2 YNNKEL (reference sequence). The CDR3 contains 12 residues. Trimming left V 4 bases short and J 12 bases short, with 15 bases between.

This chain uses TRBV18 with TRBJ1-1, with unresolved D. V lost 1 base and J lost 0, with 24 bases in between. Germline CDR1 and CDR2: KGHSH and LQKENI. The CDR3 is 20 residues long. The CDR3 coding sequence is TGTGCCAGCTCACCACTGTACGAGGTGGTCGGTGTGGGTATGAACACTGAAGCTTTCTTT. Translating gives CASSPLYEVVGVGMNTEAFF.

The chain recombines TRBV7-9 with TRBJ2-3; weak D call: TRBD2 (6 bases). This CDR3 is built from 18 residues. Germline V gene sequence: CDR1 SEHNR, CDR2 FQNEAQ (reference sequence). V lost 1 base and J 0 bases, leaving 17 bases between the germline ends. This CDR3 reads CASSLGGPSDLSTDTQYF. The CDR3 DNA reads TGTGCCAGCAGCTTAGGGGGTCCTAGCGATCTTAGCACAGATACGCAGTATTTT. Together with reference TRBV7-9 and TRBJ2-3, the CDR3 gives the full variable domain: DTGVSQNPRHKITKRGQNVTFRCDPISEHNRLYWYRQTLGQGPEFLTYFQNEAQLEKSRLLSDRFSAERPKGSFSTLEIQRTEQGDSAMYLCASSLGGPSDLSTDTQYFGPGTRLTVL.

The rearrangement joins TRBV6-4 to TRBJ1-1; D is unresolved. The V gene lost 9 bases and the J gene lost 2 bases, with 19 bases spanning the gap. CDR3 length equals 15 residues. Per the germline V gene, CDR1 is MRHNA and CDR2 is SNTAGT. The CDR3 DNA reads TGTGCCAGTGACGCGGGTTCAGGCCCAAACACTGAAGCTTTCTTT. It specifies CASDAGSGPNTEAFF.

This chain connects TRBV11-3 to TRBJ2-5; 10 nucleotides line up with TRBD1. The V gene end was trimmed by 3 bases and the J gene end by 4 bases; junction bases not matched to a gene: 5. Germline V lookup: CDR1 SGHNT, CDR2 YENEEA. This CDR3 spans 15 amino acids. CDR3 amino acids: CASSLGTGVRETQYF. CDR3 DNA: TGTGCCAGCAGCTTGGGGACAGGGGTTCGAGAGACCCAGTACTTC.

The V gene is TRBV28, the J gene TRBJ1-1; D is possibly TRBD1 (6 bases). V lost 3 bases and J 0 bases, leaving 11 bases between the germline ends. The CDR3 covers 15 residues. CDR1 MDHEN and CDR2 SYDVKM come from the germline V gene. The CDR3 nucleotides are TGTGCCAGCAGTTTGCCGGGACACCTGAACACTGAAGCTTTCTTT. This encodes CASSLPGHLNTEAFF.

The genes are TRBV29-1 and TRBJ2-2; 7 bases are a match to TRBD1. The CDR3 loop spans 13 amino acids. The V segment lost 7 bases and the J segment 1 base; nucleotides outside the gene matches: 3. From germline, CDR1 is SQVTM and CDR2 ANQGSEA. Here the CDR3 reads CSAGTENTGELFF. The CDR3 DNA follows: TGCAGCGCTGGGACAGAGAACACCGGGGAGCTGTTTTTT.

The CDR3 coding sequence is TGCGCCAGCAGCTACCAGGGGATTGGAAACACCATATATTTT. This translates into CASSYQGIGNTIYF. The genes are TRBV5-1 and TRBJ1-3; D is possibly TRBD1 (6 bases). This CDR3 spans 14 amino acids. V was pared by 3 bases and J by 3 bases, with 10 bases between. Germline CDR1 reads SGHRS; CDR2 reads YFSETQ.

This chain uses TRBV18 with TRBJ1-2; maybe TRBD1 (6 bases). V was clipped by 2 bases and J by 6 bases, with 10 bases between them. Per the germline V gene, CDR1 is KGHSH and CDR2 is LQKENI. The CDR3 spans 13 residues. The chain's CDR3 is CASSPYAGDGYTF. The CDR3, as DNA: TGTGCCAGCTCACCATATGCAGGGGATGGCTACACCTTC.

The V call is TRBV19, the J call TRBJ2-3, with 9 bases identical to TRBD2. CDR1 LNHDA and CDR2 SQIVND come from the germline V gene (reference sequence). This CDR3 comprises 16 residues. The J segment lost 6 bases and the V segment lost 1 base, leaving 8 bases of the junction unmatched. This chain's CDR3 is CASSIGAGGWGDTQYF. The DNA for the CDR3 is TGTGCCAGTAGTATAGGAGCGGGGGGCTGGGGGGATACGCAGTATTTT.

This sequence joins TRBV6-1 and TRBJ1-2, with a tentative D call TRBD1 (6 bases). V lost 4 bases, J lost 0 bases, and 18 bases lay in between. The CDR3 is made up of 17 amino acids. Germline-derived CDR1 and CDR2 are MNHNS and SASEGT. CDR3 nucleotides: TGTGCCAGCAGTGGGATGGCGGACAGACGAGCTAACTATGGCTACACCTTC. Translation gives CASSGMADRRANYGYTF.

The DNA for the CDR3 is TGTGCCAGTAGCTCCTCGGGCACCGGGGAGCTGTTTTTT. Translating gives CASSSSGTGELFF. The chain couples TRBV19 to TRBJ2-2; no firm D call. The germline V gene encodes CDR1 LNHDA and CDR2 SQIVND (reference sequence). V was shortened by 6 bases and J by 4 bases, with 9 bases between the two germline ends. CDR3 length equals 13 residues.

DNA for the CDR3: TGTGCCATCAGTGATCTGGACATACAAGTTGAAGCTTTCTTT. Translating gives CAISDLDIQVEAFF. This chain joins TRBV10-3 and TRBJ1-1; D might be TRBD1 (5 bases). The V and J ends lost 3 bases and 7 bases respectively, with 15 bases between them. The length of the CDR3 is 14 residues. Per germline, CDR1 ENHRY and CDR2 SYGVKD.

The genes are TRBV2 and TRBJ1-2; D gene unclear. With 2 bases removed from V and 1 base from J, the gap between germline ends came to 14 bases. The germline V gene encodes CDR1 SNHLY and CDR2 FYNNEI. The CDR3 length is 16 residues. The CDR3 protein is CASSEFVGYDNYGYTF. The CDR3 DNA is TGTGCCAGCAGTGAATTTGTCGGGTACGATAACTATGGCTACACCTTC.

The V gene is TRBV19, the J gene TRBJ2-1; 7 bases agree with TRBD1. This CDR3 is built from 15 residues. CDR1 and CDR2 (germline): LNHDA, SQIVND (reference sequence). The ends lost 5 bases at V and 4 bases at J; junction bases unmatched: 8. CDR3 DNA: TGTGCCAGTAGTCAACGACAGGGTGGTTACAATGAGCAGTTCTTC. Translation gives CASSQRQGGYNEQFF.

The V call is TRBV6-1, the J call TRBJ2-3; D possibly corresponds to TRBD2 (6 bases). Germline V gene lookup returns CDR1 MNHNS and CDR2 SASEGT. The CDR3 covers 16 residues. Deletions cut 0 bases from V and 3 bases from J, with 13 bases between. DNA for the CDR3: TGTGCCAGCAGTGAAGCGGCAGGGAGGCGGACAGATACGCAGTATTTT. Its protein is CASSEAAGRRTDTQYF.

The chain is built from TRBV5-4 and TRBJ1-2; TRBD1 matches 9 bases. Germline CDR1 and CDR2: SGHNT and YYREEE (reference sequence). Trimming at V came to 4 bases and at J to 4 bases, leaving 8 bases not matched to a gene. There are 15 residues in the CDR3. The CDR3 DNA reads TGTGCCAGCAGCCCAGGGACAGGGACAGTCTATGGCTACACCTTC. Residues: CASSPGTGTVYGYTF.

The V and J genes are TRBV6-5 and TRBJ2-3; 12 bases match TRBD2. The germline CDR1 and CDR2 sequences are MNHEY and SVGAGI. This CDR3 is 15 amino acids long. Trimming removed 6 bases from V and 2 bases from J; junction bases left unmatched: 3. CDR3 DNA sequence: TGTGCCAGCAGGGGACTAGCGGGCCTCACAGATACGCAGTATTTT. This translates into CASRGLAGLTDTQYF.